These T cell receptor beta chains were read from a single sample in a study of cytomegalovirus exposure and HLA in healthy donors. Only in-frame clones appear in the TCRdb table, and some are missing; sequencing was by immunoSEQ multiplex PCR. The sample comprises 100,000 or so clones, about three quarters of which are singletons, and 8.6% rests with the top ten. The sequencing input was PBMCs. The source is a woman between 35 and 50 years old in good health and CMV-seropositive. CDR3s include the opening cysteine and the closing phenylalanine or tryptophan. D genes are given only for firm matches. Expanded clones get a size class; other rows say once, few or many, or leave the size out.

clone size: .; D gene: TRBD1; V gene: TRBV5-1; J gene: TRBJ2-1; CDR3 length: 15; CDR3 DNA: TGCGCCAGTGCGGGGGGGACAGGGGGATACAATGAGCAGTTCTTC; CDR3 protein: CASAGGTGGYNEQFF
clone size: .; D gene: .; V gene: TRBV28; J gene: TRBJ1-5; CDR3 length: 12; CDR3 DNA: TGTGCCAGCAGTTTTGGGGGCAGCCACCAGCATTTT; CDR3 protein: CASSFGGSHQHF
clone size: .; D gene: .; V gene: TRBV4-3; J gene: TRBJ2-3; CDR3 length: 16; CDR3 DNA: TGCGCCAGCAGCCAAGGAACCAGGGGAGGCACAGATACGCAGTATTTT; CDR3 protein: CASSQGTRGGTDTQYF
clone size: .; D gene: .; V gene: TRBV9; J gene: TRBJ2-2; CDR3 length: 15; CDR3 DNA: TGTGCCAGCAGCGTAGGGGGGGGCCCCGCCGGGGAGCTGTTTTTT; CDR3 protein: CASSVGGGPAGELFF
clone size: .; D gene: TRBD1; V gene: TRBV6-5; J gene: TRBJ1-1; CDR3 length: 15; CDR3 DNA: TGTGCCAGCAGTGCTAGGACAGGCCTTAACACTGAAGCTTTCTTT; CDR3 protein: CASSARTGLNTEAFF
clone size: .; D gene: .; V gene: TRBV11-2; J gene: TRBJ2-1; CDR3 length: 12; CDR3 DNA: TGTGCCAGCAGGTACATCTTCGATGAGCAGTTCTTC; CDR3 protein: CASRYIFDEQFF
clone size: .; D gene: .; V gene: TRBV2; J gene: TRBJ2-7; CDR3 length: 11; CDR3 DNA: TGTGCCAGCAGTGGAGGCTACGAGCAGTACTTC; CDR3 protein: CASSGGYEQYF
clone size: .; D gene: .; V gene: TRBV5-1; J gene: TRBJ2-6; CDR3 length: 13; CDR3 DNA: TGCGCCAGCAGCTTCACTGGGGCCAACGTCCTGACTTTC; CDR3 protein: CASSFTGANVLTF
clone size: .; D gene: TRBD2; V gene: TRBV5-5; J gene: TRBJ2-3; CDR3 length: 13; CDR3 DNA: TGTGCCAGCAATAGCGGGAGGGGAGATACGCAGTATTTT; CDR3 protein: CASNSGRGDTQYF
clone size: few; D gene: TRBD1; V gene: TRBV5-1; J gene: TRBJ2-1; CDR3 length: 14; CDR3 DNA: TGCGCCAGCACCCCCGGGACAGGGAGCAATGAGCAGTTCTTC; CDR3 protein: CASTPGTGSNEQFF
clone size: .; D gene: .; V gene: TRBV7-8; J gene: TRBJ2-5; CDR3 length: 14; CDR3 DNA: TGTGCCAGCAGCCCAAAGCGGGTTGGGGAGACCCAGTACTTC; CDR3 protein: CASSPKRVGETQYF
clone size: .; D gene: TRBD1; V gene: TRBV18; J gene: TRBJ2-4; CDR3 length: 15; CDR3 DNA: TGTGCCAGCTCCCCCGAGACAGGGAGTCGGGACATTCAGTACTTC; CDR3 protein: CASSPETGSRDIQYF
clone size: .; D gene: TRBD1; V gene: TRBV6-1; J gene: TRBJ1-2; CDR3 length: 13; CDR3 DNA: TGTGCCAGCAGTCACACAGGGGGCTATGGCTACACCTTC; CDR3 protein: CASSHTGGYGYTF
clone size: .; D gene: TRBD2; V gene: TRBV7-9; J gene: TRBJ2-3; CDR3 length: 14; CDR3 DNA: TGTGCCAGCAGCCCAAGACTAGCTAGGGATACGCAGTATTTT; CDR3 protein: CASSPRLARDTQYF
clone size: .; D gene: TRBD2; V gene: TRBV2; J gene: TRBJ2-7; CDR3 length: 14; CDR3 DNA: TGTGCCAGCAGCGGGACTAGAAAAGAGGGGGAGCAGTACTTC; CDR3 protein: CASSGTRKEGEQYF
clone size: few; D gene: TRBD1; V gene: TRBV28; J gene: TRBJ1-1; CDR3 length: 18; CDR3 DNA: TGTGCCAGCAGTTTTTTTCTGTCGACAGGGGGCGATTACACTGAAGCTTTCTTT; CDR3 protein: CASSFFLSTGGDYTEAFF
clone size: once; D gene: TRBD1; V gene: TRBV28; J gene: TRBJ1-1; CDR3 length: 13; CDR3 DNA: TGTGCCAGCAGTTCATCCGGGACAGTAGAAGCTTTCTTT; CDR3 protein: CASSSSGTVEAFF
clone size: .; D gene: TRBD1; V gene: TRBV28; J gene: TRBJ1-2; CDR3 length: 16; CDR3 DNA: TGTGCCAGCAGTAGCCCCCGGGACAGGGGTACCTATGGCTACACCTTC; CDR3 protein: CASSSPRDRGTYGYTF
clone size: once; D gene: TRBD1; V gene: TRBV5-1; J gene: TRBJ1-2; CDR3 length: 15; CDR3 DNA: TGCGCCAGCAGCTCCGATGGACAGGGGGATGGAGGCTACACCTTC; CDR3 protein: CASSSDGQGDGGYTF
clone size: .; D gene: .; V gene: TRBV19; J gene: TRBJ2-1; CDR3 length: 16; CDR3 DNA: TGTGCCAGTAGTATCTGGCAGAATACCTTTTACAATGAGCAGTTCTTC; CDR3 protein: CASSIWQNTFYNEQFF
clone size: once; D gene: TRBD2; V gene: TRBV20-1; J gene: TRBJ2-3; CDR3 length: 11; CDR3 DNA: TGCAGTGCTGGACTAGTCGATACGCAGTATTTT; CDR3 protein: CSAGLVDTQYF
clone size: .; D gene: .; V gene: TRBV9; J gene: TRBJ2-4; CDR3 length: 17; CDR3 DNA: TGTGCCAGCAGCGTAGAGACAAGTTTTTCGGCCAAAAACATTCAGTACTTC; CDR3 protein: CASSVETSFSAKNIQYF
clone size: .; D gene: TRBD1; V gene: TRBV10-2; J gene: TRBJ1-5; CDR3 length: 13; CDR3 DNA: TGCGCCAGCAGGGGACAGGTTGGTCAGCCCCAGCATTTT; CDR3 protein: CASRGQVGQPQHF
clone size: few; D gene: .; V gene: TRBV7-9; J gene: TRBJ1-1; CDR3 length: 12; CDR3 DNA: TGTGCCAGCAGCTTAGGAGCTACTGAAGCTTTCTTT; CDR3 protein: CASSLGATEAFF
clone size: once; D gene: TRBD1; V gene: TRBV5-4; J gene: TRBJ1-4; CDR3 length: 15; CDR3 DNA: TGTGCCAGCAGCTTTAATACAGGGGTTAATGAAAAACTGTTTTTT; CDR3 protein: CASSFNTGVNEKLFF
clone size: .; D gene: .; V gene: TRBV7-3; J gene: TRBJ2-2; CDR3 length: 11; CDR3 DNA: TGTGCCAGCAGTCAGACCGGGGAGCTGTTTTTT; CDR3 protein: CASSQTGELFF
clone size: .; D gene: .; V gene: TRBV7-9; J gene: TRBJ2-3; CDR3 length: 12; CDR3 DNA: TGTGCCAGCAGCCCCCTGTCAGATACGCAGTATTTT; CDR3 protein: CASSPLSDTQYF
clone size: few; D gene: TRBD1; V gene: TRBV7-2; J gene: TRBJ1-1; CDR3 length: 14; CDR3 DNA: TGTGCCAGCAGCTCCGGCACAGGGGGCACTGAAGCTTTCTTT; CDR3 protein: CASSSGTGGTEAFF
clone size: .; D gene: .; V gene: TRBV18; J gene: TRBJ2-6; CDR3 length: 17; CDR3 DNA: TGTGCCAGCTCACCTGTGGACATTTACTCTGGGGCCAACGTCCTGACTTTC; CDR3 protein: CASSPVDIYSGANVLTF
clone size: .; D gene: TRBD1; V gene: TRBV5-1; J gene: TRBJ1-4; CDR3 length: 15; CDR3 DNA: TGCGCCAGCAGCTTGACAGGGGGCTGGGATGAAAAACTGTTTTTT; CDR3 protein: CASSLTGGWDEKLFF
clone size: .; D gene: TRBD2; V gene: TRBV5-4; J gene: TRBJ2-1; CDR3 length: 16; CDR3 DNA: TGTGCCAGCAGCTCCCAGCTAGCGGGAGGACACAATGAGCAGTTCTTC; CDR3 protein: CASSSQLAGGHNEQFF
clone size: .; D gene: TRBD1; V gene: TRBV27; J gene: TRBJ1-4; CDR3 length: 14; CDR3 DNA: TGTGCCAGCAGCCAGACAGGGCTTGGTGAAAAACTGTTTTTT; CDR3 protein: CASSQTGLGEKLFF
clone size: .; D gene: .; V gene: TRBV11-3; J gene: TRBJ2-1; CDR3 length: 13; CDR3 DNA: TGTGCCAGCAGCTTCATACAGGGTACTGAGCAGTTCTTC; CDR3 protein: CASSFIQGTEQFF
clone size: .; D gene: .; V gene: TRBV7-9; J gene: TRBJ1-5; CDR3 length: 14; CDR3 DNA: TGTGCCGTTAGGTGGGGGGAGGTAATTCAGCCCCAGCATTTT; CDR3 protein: CAVRWGEVIQPQHF
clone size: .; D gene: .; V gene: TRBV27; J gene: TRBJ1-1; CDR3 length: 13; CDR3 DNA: TGTGCCAGCAGTTTATACGGGGGAACTGAAGCTTTCTTT; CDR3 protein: CASSLYGGTEAFF
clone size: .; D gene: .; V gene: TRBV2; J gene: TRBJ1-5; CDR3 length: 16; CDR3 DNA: TGTGCCAGCAGTGAAGTATCGGCAGGGCCTTATCAGCCCCAGCATTTT; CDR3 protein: CASSEVSAGPYQPQHF
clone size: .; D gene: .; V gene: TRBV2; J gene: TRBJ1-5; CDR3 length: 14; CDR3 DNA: TGTGCCAGCAGTGCCGAGAATAGCAATCAGCCCCAGCATTTT; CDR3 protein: CASSAENSNQPQHF
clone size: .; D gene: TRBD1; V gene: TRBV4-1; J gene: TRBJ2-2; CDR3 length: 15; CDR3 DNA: TGCGCCAGCAGCCTACTGACAGGGGGGCCCGGGGAGCTGTTTTTT; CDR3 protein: CASSLLTGGPGELFF
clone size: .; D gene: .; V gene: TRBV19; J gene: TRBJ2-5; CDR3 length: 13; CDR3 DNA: TGTGCCAGTAGTAGCGGGACTCAAGAGACCCAGTACTTC; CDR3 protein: CASSSGTQETQYF
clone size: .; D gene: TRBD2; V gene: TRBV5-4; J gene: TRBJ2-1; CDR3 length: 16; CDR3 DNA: TGTGCCAGCAGACCCGACTTAGCGGGGGAGAACAATGAGCAGTTCTTC; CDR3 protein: CASRPDLAGENNEQFF
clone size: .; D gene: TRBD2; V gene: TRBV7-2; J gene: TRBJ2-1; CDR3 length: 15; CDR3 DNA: TGTGCCAGCACCCTTCTCGGGGGGGCGTCCAATGAGCAGTTCTTC; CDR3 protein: CASTLLGGASNEQFF
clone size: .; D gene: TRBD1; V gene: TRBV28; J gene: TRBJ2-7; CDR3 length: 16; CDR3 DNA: TGTGCCAGCAGTTTAGATACCGGGACAGGAACCTACGAGCAGTACTTC; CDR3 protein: CASSLDTGTGTYEQYF
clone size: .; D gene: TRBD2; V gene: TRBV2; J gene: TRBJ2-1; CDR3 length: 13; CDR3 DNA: TGTGCCAGCAGTGCACTAGCGGGTAATGAGCAGTTCTTC; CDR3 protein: CASSALAGNEQFF
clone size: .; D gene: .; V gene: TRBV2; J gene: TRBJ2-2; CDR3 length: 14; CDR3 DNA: TGTGCCAGCAGTATTTTCGCGCCCCCCAGGACTCTGTTTTTT; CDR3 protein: CASSIFAPPRTLFF
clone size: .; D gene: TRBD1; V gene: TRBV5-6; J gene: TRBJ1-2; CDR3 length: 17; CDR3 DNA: TGTGCCAGCAGCTTGATCAAGCAGGGGGCGGCTAACTATGGCTACACCTTC; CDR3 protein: CASSLIKQGAANYGYTF
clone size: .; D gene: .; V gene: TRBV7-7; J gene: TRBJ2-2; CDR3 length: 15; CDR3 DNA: TGTGCTAGCAGCTTACCAGGGGAAGGCACCGGGGAGCTGTTTTTT; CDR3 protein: CASSLPGEGTGELFF